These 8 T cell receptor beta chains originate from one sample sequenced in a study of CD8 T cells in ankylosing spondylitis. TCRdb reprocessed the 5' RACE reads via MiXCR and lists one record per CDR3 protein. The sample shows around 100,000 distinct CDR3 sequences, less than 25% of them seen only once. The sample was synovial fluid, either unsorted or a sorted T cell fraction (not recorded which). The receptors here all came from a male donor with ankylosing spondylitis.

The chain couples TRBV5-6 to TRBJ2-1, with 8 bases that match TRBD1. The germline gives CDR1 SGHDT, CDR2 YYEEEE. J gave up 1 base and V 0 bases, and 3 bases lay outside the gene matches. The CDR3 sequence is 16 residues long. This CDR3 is CASSLGRDRSYNEQFF. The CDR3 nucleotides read TGTGCCAGCAGCTTGGGCCGGGACAGGTCCTACAATGAGCAGTTCTTC. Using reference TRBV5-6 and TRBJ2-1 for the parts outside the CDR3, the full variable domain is DAGVTQSPTHLIKTRGQQVTLRCSPKSGHDTVSWYQQALGQGPQFIFQYYEEEERQRGNFPDRFSGHQFPNYSSELNVNALLLGDSALYLCASSLGRDRSYNEQFFGPGTRLTVL.

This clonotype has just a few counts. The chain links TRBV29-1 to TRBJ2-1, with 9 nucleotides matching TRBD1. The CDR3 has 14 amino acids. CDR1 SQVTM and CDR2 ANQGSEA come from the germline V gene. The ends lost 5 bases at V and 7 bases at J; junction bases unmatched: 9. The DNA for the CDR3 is TGCAGCGTTACCGGGACAGGGCTTCTTAATGAGCAGTTCTTC. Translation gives CSVTGTGLLNEQFF.

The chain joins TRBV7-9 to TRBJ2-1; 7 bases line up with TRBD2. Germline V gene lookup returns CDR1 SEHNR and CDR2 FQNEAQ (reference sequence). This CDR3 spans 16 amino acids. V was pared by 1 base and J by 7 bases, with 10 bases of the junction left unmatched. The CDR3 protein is CASSLGEGLAANEQFF. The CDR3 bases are TGTGCCAGCAGCTTAGGAGAGGGGCTAGCGGCGAATGAGCAGTTCTTC.

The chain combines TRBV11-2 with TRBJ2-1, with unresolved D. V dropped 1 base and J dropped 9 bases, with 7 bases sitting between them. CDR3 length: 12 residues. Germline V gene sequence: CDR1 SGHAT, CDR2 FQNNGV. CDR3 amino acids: CASSLVKGEQFF. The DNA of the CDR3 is TGTGCCAGCAGCTTAGTTAAGGGTGAGCAGTTCTTC.

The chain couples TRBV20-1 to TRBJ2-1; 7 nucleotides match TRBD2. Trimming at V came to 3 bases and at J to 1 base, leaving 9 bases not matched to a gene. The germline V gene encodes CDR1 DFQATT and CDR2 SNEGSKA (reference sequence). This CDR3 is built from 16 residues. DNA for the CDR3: TGCAGTGCTAGCGGTTGGACCGGGAGGTCCTACAATGAGCAGTTCTTC. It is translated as CSASGWTGRSYNEQFF.

The DNA of the CDR3 is TGTGCCACCAGCAGTCACCCGGGACTAGCGGGACCCGGGGAGCTGTTTTTT. This translates into CATSSHPGLAGPGELFF. V and J are TRBV15 and TRBJ2-2; 13 bases fit TRBD2. This CDR3 is 17 amino acids long. Germline lookup yields CDR1 LNHNV and CDR2 YYDKDF (reference sequence). The V segment lost 3 bases and the J segment 6 bases; nucleotides outside the gene matches: 7.

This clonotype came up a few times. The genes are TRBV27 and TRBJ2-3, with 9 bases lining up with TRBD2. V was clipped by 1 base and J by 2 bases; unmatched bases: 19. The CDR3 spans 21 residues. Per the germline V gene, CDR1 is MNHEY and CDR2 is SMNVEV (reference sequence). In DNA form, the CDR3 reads TGTGCCAGCAGTTTATTCCCGGCTCCCGTCCGGACTAGCGCTGCCACAGATACGCAGTATTTT. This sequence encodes CASSLFPAPVRTSAATDTQYF.

CDR3 nucleotides: TGTGCCAGTAGTATAGTCCAGCACAATGAGCAGTTCTTC. It translates to CASSIVQHNEQFF. This chain connects TRBV19 to TRBJ2-1; D gene ambiguous. V shed 1 base and J shed 5 bases, with 6 bases lying between them. CDR1 and CDR2 (germline): LNHDA, SQIVND (reference sequence). The CDR3 length is 13 residues.